The rows below give T cell receptor beta chains drawn from one sample of a study of molecular identifiers for immune sequencing clone quantification. TCRdb reanalysed the PCR reads using MiXCR and keeps one entry per CDR3 protein. The sample comprises around 460,000 distinct CDR3 sequences, around 23% of which are singletons, and 0.7% to 0.9% rests with the top ten. Material for sequencing was naive CD8+ T cells from blood, with Jurkat cell RNA spiked in. These receptor sequences come from a human donor in good health. Some libraries in this study had Jurkat cell RNA spiked in. The CDR3 runs from the conserved cysteine through the conserved F or W. A D gene is named only where the DNA matches it firmly. Clone size is not always given. Where it is, it says once, few, many or a class for expanded clones.

D,size,V,J,DNA,CDR3
TRBD1,many,TRBV12-3/TRBV12-4,TRBJ2-5,TGTGCCAGCAGTACAGACAGGGGCCAAGAGACCCAGTACTTC,CASSTDRGQETQYF
TRBD2,.,TRBV12-5,TRBJ2-3,TGTGCTAGTGGTGCGGGACTAGCAGCAGATACGCAGTATTTT,CASGAGLAADTQYF
TRBD1,many,TRBV12-3/TRBV12-4,TRBJ1-1,TGTGCCAGCAGCCAGGGGGGGGTCGAAGCTTTCTTT,CASSQGGVEAFF
.,.,TRBV3-1,TRBJ2-3,TGTGCCAGCAGCCAAGAGCTTGAAGGAACAGATACGCAGTATTTT,CASSQELEGTDTQYF
.,few,TRBV19,TRBJ2-3,TGTGCCAGTAGCGAGACAGACATCCGCACAGATACGCAGTATTTT,CASSETDIRTDTQYF
.,.,TRBV28,TRBJ2-3,TGTGCCAGCCATAGCACAGATACGCTGTATTTT,CASHSTDTLYF
.,.,TRBV6-2/TRBV6-3,TRBJ1-1,TGTGCCGGTGCGGTGGGCCTGAACACTGAAGCTTTCTTT,CAGAVGLNTEAFF
TRBD2,many,TRBV4-2,TRBJ2-7,TGTGCCAGCAGCCAAGAAACTAGCGGTACCTACGAGCAGTACTTC,CASSQETSGTYEQYF
TRBD1,few,TRBV12-3/TRBV12-4,TRBJ1-1,TGTGCCAGCAAGACAGGGGCGAACACTGAAGCTTTCTTT,CASKTGANTEAFF
TRBD1,many,TRBV5-1,TRBJ2-7,TGCGCCAGCAGCTACGACAGGGATGCCTACGAGCAGTACTTC,CASSYDRDAYEQYF
.,.,TRBV30,TRBJ2-7,TGTGCCTGGAGTGTACAACTTGACGAGCAGTACTTC,CAWSVQLDEQYF
TRBD2,few,TRBV27,TRBJ2-2,TGTGCCAGCAGTTTACTAGCGGGGGGGGCCAACACCGGGGAGCTGTTTTTT,CASSLLAGGANTGELFF
TRBD1,.,TRBV19,TRBJ2-2,TGTGCCAGTAGTACCGGGACAGGGGTTTTCACCGGGGGGCTGTTTTTT,CASSTGTGVFTGGLFF
TRBD2,.,TRBV7-6,TRBJ2-1,TGTGCCAGCAGCTTAGATTCCCCCCGACTAGCGAATGAGCAGTTCTTC,CASSLDSPRLANEQFF
TRBD1,.,TRBV27,TRBJ1-1,TGTGCCAGCAGTTTGGCGACAGGGAGCTACACTGAAGCTTTCTTT,CASSLATGSYTEAFF
TRBD1,.,TRBV6-5,TRBJ2-5,TGTGCCAGCAGTCTATCGACAGGGGTGGAAGAGACCCAGTACTTC,CASSLSTGVEETQYF
.,many,TRBV7-9,TRBJ2-7,TGTGCCAGCAGCTTATCCCAGGGAGAAGGCGGCGAGCAGTACTTC,CASSLSQGEGGEQYF
.,few,TRBV19,TRBJ2-2,TGTGCCAGTAGTATCGGGTCCGGGGAGCTGTTTTTT,CASSIGSGELFF
.,many,TRBV28,TRBJ2-3,TGTGCCGGGCCCGTCCCTCGGGGATTCGCAGATACGCAGTATTTT,CAGPVPRGFADTQYF
.,many,TRBV4-3,TRBJ1-1,TGCGCCAGCAGCCAAGATTCGGAGGTGACTGAAGCTTTCTTT,CASSQDSEVTEAFF
.,few,TRBV28,TRBJ2-7,TGTGCCAGCAGTCTCCGCTGGGGCGGGATAACTGGCGAGCAGTACTTC,CASSLRWGGITGEQYF
TRBD1,.,TRBV7-9,TRBJ1-5,TGTGCCAGCAGCGCGACAGGGGATGATCAGCCCCAGCATTTT,CASSATGDDQPQHF
TRBD1,many,TRBV15,TRBJ2-5,TGTGCCACCACCAGAGGGACAGCCGATGAGACCCAGTACTTC,CATTRGTADETQYF
.,few,TRBV11-2,TRBJ2-7,TGTGCCAGCAACAGCCCCCGGGGGGACACCTACGAGCAGTACTTC,CASNSPRGDTYEQYF
TRBD2,few,TRBV7-3,TRBJ2-1,TGTGCCAGCAGCTTTGGGCTAGCGGGCGGTGAGCAGTTCTTC,CASSFGLAGGEQFF
TRBD1,many,TRBV4-1,TRBJ1-1,TGCGCCAGCAGCCAAGGACAGGGGGCGTTTGAAGCTTTCTTT,CASSQGQGAFEAFF
TRBD1,.,TRBV9,TRBJ2-7,TGTGCCAGCGGCGTAGAAGGGACAGGGGAGGAGCAGCAGTACTTC,CASGVEGTGEEQQYF
TRBD2,.,TRBV20-1,TRBJ2-3,TGCAGTGCTATGGCGCTAGCGGGAGCCAGGGCGGCAGATACGCAGTATTTT,CSAMALAGARAADTQYF
.,.,TRBV12-3/TRBV12-4,TRBJ2-1,TGTGCCAGCAGCTACGGTCCCTCCCCAAAGGGTGAGCAGTTCTTC,CASSYGPSPKGEQFF
.,.,TRBV27,TRBJ1-4,TGTGCCAGTGGGGAGCAGATCGGCGAAAAACTGTTTTTT,CASGEQIGEKLFF
.,few,TRBV20-1,TRBJ1-5,TGCAGTGCTAGAGATATCAGCGAAGGGGGAGGGCAGCCCCAGCATTTT,CSARDISEGGGQPQHF
.,.,TRBV5-1,TRBJ2-7,TGCGCCAGCTGCCCGGGACTCCTGAACGAACTATCCTACGAGCAGTACTTC,CASCPGLLNELSYEQYF
TRBD1,.,TRBV28,TRBJ2-5,TGTGCCAGCACGGCTTCGGGGACAGGGATTGAAGAGACCCAGTACTTC,CASTASGTGIEETQYF
TRBD1,few,TRBV10-3,TRBJ2-7,TGTGCCAGCCGGGACAGGGTCGAGCAGTACTTC,CASRDRVEQYF
TRBD1,many,TRBV4-3,TRBJ1-1,TGCGCCAGCAGCCAAGATAGGACAGGGAACACTGAAGCTTTCTTT,CASSQDRTGNTEAFF
.,many,TRBV7-9,TRBJ1-1,TGTGCCAGCAGCCTTTTATCGGACACTGAAGCTTTCTTT,CASSLLSDTEAFF
TRBD2,.,TRBV28,TRBJ2-1,TGTGCCAGCAGTTTGGTGGGAGGGTCGAAGAATGAGCAGTTCTTC,CASSLVGGSKNEQFF
.,.,TRBV2,TRBJ1-2,TGTGCCAGCAGTGAGACGTTATATGGCTACACCTTC,CASSETLYGYTF
.,.,TRBV20-1,TRBJ2-7,TGCAGTGCTAGAGCGTCGACTAGTTACGAGCAGTACTTC,CSARASTSYEQYF
.,many,TRBV29-1,TRBJ1-6,TGCAGCGCTGAGGTGGGCTCCTATAATTCACCCCTCCACTTT,CSAEVGSYNSPLHF
.,many,TRBV24-1,TRBJ2-2,TGTGCCACCAGTGAATCCGGGGAGCTGTTTTTT,CATSESGELFF
TRBD2,.,TRBV30,TRBJ2-5,TGTGCCTGGAGAGGGGCCGAGACTAGCGGGGTTGAGACCCAGTACTTC,CAWRGAETSGVETQYF
.,.,TRBV28,TRBJ2-2,TGTGCCAGCGGCTCCACTGCAGTACCCACCGGGGAGCTGTTTTTT,CASGSTAVPTGELFF
.,.,TRBV4-1,TRBJ1-1,TGCGCCAGCAGCCAAGGTAGACAGCCCGGCACTGAAGCTTTCTTT,CASSQGRQPGTEAFF
.,many,TRBV7-2,TRBJ1-1,TGTGCCAGCAGCTTATCGTTGCGGACTGAAGCTTTCTTT,CASSLSLRTEAFF
.,.,TRBV24-1,TRBJ2-1,TGTGCCACCAGTGATTTTGGGGGTTCCTACAATGAGCAGCTCTTC,CATSDFGGSYNEQLF
TRBD2,.,TRBV7-9,TRBJ2-3,TGTGCCAGCAGCCCGCCGGCGGGAGGGGATACGCAGTATTTT,CASSPPAGGDTQYF
.,.,TRBV12-3/TRBV12-4,TRBJ2-5,TGTGCCAGCAGTGTAGGATCCGCGGGGGCCTACCAAGAGACCCAGTACTTC,CASSVGSAGAYQETQYF
TRBD2,.,TRBV4-3,TRBJ2-1,TGCGCCAGCAGCCAAGATGCGGGAGGGCCTGCCAATGAGCAGTTCTTC,CASSQDAGGPANEQFF
.,few,TRBV4-2,TRBJ1-1,TGTGCCAGCAGCCAAGATCGGGGCCTCTGGGGAACTGAAGCTTTCTTT,CASSQDRGLWGTEAFF
TRBD1,.,TRBV9,TRBJ1-3,TGTGCCAGCAGCATAGACAGGGCTTCAGGAAACACCATATATTTT,CASSIDRASGNTIYF
.,few,TRBV2,TRBJ2-1,TGTGCCAGCAGTGAAGTAGGGAGCTCCTACAATGAGCAGTTCTTC,CASSEVGSSYNEQFF
.,.,TRBV20-1,TRBJ1-3,TGCAGCGCTAGGCCCACAGGTTCGGTGGGAAACACCATATATTTT,CSARPTGSVGNTIYF
TRBD2,.,TRBV5-1,TRBJ2-1,TGCGCCAGCAGCTTTGGGGAGCGGGAGGGCCCGGCGGGTGAGCAGTTCTTC,CASSFGEREGPAGEQFF
.,many,TRBV6-6,TRBJ2-3,TGTGCCAGCAGTCACAGTCCGGGTATCACAGATACGCAGTATTTT,CASSHSPGITDTQYF
.,.,TRBV7-9,TRBJ1-5,TGTGCCAGCAGCTTAGCCCGCCCAGGGGAGGGCAATCAGCCCCAGCATTTT,CASSLARPGEGNQPQHF
.,.,TRBV9,TRBJ2-1,TGTGCCAGCAGCGTAGGAGGTCGGGGCGACGAGCAGTTCTTC,CASSVGGRGDEQFF
TRBD2,many,TRBV28,TRBJ2-3,TGTGCCAGCGCCGCATATAGCGGGAGGGTAGAGAGGGCAGATACGCAGTATTTT,CASAAYSGRVERADTQYF
.,few,TRBV7-9,TRBJ2-5,TGTGCCAGCAGCTTACCCCCAGCCGGGGACCAAGAGACCCAGTACTTC,CASSLPPAGDQETQYF